This T cell receptor beta chain was sequenced for a study of blood T cell repertoires in COVID-19. Background on the study: COVID-19 samples collected from the United States, Italy and Spain covered acute and convalescent phases. The cDNA or gDNA used as material had been derived from T cells, B-cell-depleted T cells, or PBMCs.

In the authors' methods: The assay estimated nucleated cells by amplifying reference gene primers. Profiled with immunoSEQ multiplex PCR; TCRdb holds only in-frame clones, not every one. The V and J calls and the clone size are those of that table, but D and trimming were determined from the DNA. Of around 29,000 clones detected, roughly nine tenths appear once; the ten largest clones hold about 9.4%. The CDR3 consists of 13 residues. Germline CDR1 reads ENHRY; CDR2 reads SYGVKD. V dropped 6 bases and J dropped 8; count of bases not matched to a gene: 5. This receptor was taken from a man between 60 and 75 years old with acute or convalescent COVID-19. Source material: peripheral blood. The chain links TRBV10-3 to TRBJ1-4; 8 nucleotides line up with TRBD1. CDR3 coding DNA: TGTGCCATCAGCGGACAGGGAAACGAAAAACTGTTTTTT. This encodes CAISGQGNEKLFF.